These 25 T cell receptor beta chains were sequenced from one sample in a study of PD-1 blockade in classical Hodgkin lymphoma. Produced via immunoSEQ multiplex PCR; TCRdb's table is partial and in-frame only. The profile shows about 94,000 clones, approximately 94% of them singletons. Time point described: cycle 4 day 1 (C4D1), after six to seven weeks of nivolumab. Every single patient, without exception, relapsed after autologous stem cell transplantation, and brentuximab vedotin exposure varied. Material: peripheral blood mononuclear cells (PBMCs), obtained before the fourth cycle of nivolumab. The receptor source for this set is a human donor with classical Hodgkin lymphoma.

In this sample, this clone turned up once. The chain has TRBV27 and TRBJ1-5, with TRBD1 as a possible D gene (5 bases). The CDR3 contains 14 residues. CDR1 is MNHEY and CDR2 is SMNVEV in the germline V gene (reference sequence). The germline V and J ends were trimmed by 5 bases and 7 bases, with 15 bases remaining between them. As DNA, the CDR3 is TGTGCCAGCAGTAGGGGTTTCGGAAAACAGCCCCAGCATTTT. This gives the protein CASSRGFGKQPQHF.

This clone was seen a single time. The V and J genes are TRBV15 and TRBJ2-7; D is perhaps TRBD2 (5 bases). Germline V gene sequence: CDR1 LNHNV, CDR2 YYDKDF (reference sequence). Trimming stripped 5 bases from V and 6 bases from J, with 8 bases between. This CDR3 spans 11 amino acids. The CDR3 loop reads CATSAGGEQYF. The CDR3, as DNA: TGTGCCACCAGCGCAGGAGGCGAGCAGTACTTC.

This chain links TRBV15 with TRBJ2-4, with 13 bases aligning to TRBD2. With V trimmed by 3 bases and J by 1 base, 12 bases remained unmatched. The CDR3 is made up of 20 amino acids. Germline loops: CDR1 LNHNV, CDR2 YYDKDF (reference sequence). CDR3 DNA: TGTGCCACCAGCAGGCCTAGACTAGCGGGAGGTCCTGGGGCCAAAAACATTCAGTACTTC. Residues: CATSRPRLAGGPGAKNIQYF.

V is TRBV6-1 and J is TRBJ2-4; D is unresolved. Looked up from germline, CDR1 is MNHNS and CDR2 is SASEGT. This CDR3 contains 11 residues. Trimming cost V 3 bases and J 7 bases, with 4 bases left between them. CDR3 in DNA: TGTGCCAGCAGTGAGGTGAACATTCAGTACTTC. It yields the protein CASSEVNIQYF.

This chain uses TRBV5-1 with TRBJ1-1; 10 bases match TRBD1. The junction had 13 bases not matched to a gene; V was cut back by 4 bases and J by 4 bases. Germline CDR1 reads SGHRS; CDR2 reads YFSETQ. The CDR3 has 17 amino acids. DNA for the CDR3: TGCGCCAGCAGCCTCCGGGGACAGGGGCCGGGTAGCACTGAAGCTTTCTTT. This sequence encodes CASSLRGQGPGSTEAFF.

The chain recombines TRBV2 with TRBJ2-7, with 9 bases that match TRBD1. This CDR3 region has 14 residues. Unmatched junction bases numbered 6, after V lost 6 bases and J lost 3 bases. Germline V gives CDR1 SNHLY, CDR2 FYNNEI. This CDR3 is CASSLGQGLYEQYF. CDR3 nucleotides: TGTGCCAGCAGCCTGGGACAGGGCCTCTACGAGCAGTACTTC.

This chain uses TRBV10-3 with TRBJ1-3; possible D gene TRBD1, 5 bases. The germline CDR1 and CDR2 sequences are ENHRY and SYGVKD. Trimming cost V 10 bases and J 8 bases, with 18 bases left between them. This CDR3 has 13 residues. The CDR3 protein is CATSGLRADTIYF. The CDR3 nucleotides are TGTGCCACGTCGGGACTCCGGGCGGACACCATATATTTT.

Notes on this clone: Other DNA sequences in this specimen translate into the identical CDR3. The genes are TRBV7-2 and TRBJ1-1; no clear D. Germline V gene sequence: CDR1 SGHTA, CDR2 FQGNSA. With 3 bases removed from V and 2 bases from J, the gap between germline ends came to 10 bases. This CDR3 spans 14 amino acids. CDR3 nucleotide sequence: TGTGCCAGCAGCTTCGGACCGACAAACACTGAAGCTTTCTTT. As protein: CASSFGPTNTEAFF.

V is TRBV7-3 and J is TRBJ1-1, with D tentatively TRBD1 (6 bases). This CDR3 spans 15 amino acids. Germline CDR1 is SGHTA and CDR2 is FQGTGA. Deletions cut 1 base from V and 1 base from J, with 10 bases between. The CDR3 coding sequence is TGTGCCAGCAGCTTAAGAGGGGGAGAGAACACTGAAGCTTTCTTT. This gives the protein CASSLRGGENTEAFF.

V and J are TRBV12-5 and TRBJ1-1; D not certain. Germline V gene data show CDR1 as LGHNT and CDR2 as FRNRAP. Trimming left V 7 bases short and J 1 base short, with 16 bases between. The CDR3 has 15 amino acids. The DNA of the CDR3 is TGTGCTAGTGCCACCTTTTTTCCTGAGAACACTGAAGCTTTCTTT. As protein: CASATFFPENTEAFF.

The J gene is TRBJ1-1, the V gene TRBV4-2, with D possibly TRBD1 on 5 matching bases. V lost 0 bases and J lost 4, with 15 bases in between. The CDR3 contains 16 residues. Germline lookup yields CDR1 LGHNA and CDR2 YNFKEQ. The CDR3, as DNA: TGTGCCAGCAGCCAAGAAGGAGCGGGGGTTCTCACTGAAGCTTTCTTT. Translating it yields CASSQEGAGVLTEAFF.

V and J are TRBV7-9 and TRBJ1-4, with TRBD1 identical over 10 bases. CDR3 length: 15 amino acids. Germline V gene lookup returns CDR1 SEHNR and CDR2 FQNEAQ (reference sequence). The V and J ends lost 3 bases and 6 bases, in that order; junction bases with no gene match: 4. The CDR3 spells CASSLGTGDYEKLFF. CDR3 nucleotide sequence: TGTGCCAGCAGCTTGGGGACAGGGGACTATGAAAAACTGTTTTTT.

The chain recombines TRBV4-2 with TRBJ1-5; D might be TRBD1 (5 bases). With 1 base removed from V and 6 bases from J, the gap between germline ends came to 22 bases. CDR1 and CDR2 from the germline V gene are LGHNA and YNFKEQ. This CDR3 is built from 18 residues. CDR3 amino acids: CASSQVDSFSTVSQPQHF. As DNA, the CDR3 is TGTGCCAGCAGCCAAGTAGACAGTTTCTCTACAGTTAGTCAGCCCCAGCATTTT.

The rearrangement links TRBV19 to TRBJ2-7, with D possibly being TRBD1 or TRBD2 (7 bases each). The CDR3 is made up of 13 amino acids. Germline values: CDR1 LNHDA, CDR2 SQIVND (reference sequence). V was clipped by 9 bases and J by 3 bases, with 15 bases between them. CDR3 DNA sequence: TGTGCCAGCCAGGGGGGGAGAGGCTACGAGCAGTACTTC. Its translation is CASQGGRGYEQYF. Complete variable domain (other parts from reference TRBV19 and TRBJ2-7): DGGITQSPKYLFRKEGQNVTLSCEQNLNHDAMYWYRQDPGQGLRLIYYSQIVNDFQKGDIAEGYSVSREKKESFPLTVTSAQKNPTAFYLCASQGGRGYEQYFGPGTRLTVT.

V usage is TRBV27 and J usage is TRBJ2-7; 7 nucleotides match TRBD1. Trimming cost V 5 bases and J 3 bases; bases outside gene matches: 10. CDR1 is MNHEY, CDR2 SMNVEV, per germline (reference sequence). The CDR3 totals 15 residues. CDR3 sequence: CASSARDSSYYEQYF. CDR3 DNA: TGTGCCAGCAGTGCCCGGGACAGCTCTTACTACGAGCAGTACTTC.

The chain has TRBV6-5 and TRBJ2-7; TRBD2 matches 14 bases. J gave up 2 bases and V 0 bases, and 0 bases lay outside the gene matches. The CDR3 spans 16 residues. Germline V gene lookup returns CDR1 MNHEY and CDR2 SVGAGI. CDR3 DNA: TGTGCCAGCAGTTACTCGACTAGCGGGAGGGCCTACGAGCAGTACTTC. Translating gives CASSYSTSGRAYEQYF.

This chain joins TRBV5-4 and TRBJ2-5; no reliable D call. The germline gives CDR1 SGHNT, CDR2 YYREEE (reference sequence). The V end was cut by 0 bases, the J end by 0 bases, with 18 bases between. CDR3 length equals 18 residues. Here the CDR3 reads CASSLGPSAPWYQETQYF. The CDR3 region has the DNA TGTGCCAGCAGCTTGGGGCCCTCTGCACCCTGGTACCAAGAGACCCAGTACTTC.

This rearrangement joins TRBV30 to TRBJ1-2; D call uncertain. CDR1 and CDR2 (germline): GTSNPN, SVGIG (reference sequence). Trimming cost V 3 bases and J 4 bases, with 9 bases left between them. The CDR3 runs to 12 residues. CDR3 nucleotides: TGTGCCTGGAGCTCGGGGTTCTATGGCTACACCTTC. This sequence encodes CAWSSGFYGYTF.

V gene TRBV4-1 combines with J gene TRBJ2-5, with a possible D match to TRBD1 (6 bases). The J call may be mistaken, given a closer DNA end match to TRBJ2-7. This CDR3 region has 15 residues. Per the germline V gene, CDR1 is MGHRA and CDR2 is YSYEKL. The CDR3: CASSLRDILGYEQYF. The CDR3 bases are TGCGCCAGCAGCCTCCGGGACATTCTGGGTTACGAGCAGTACTTC.

V usage is TRBV7-2 and J usage is TRBJ1-2, with D possibly matching TRBD1 (5 bases). Germline values: CDR1 SGHTA, CDR2 FQGNSA. V was shortened by 3 bases and J by 4 bases, with 12 bases between the two germline ends. The CDR3 runs to 14 residues. In nucleotides, the CDR3 is TGTGCCAGCAGCTTGGGGGTACCCTTCTATGGCTACACCTTC. It codes for CASSLGVPFYGYTF.

The chain combines TRBV7-9 with TRBJ2-2; 12 bases map to TRBD2. Germline trimming cut 2 bases from V and 6 bases from J; bases unmatched to any gene: 7. Germline V lookup: CDR1 SEHNR, CDR2 FQNEAQ (reference sequence). The CDR3 covers 17 residues. The CDR3 nucleotides are TGTGCCAGCAGCTTATTTGTAGGACTAGCGGGACCCGGGGAGCTGTTTTTT. Its protein product is CASSLFVGLAGPGELFF.

This chain connects TRBV19 to TRBJ2-5; D not resolved. The CDR3 is 14 residues long. V shed 4 bases and J shed 3 bases, with 12 bases lying between them. Germline V gene sequence: CDR1 LNHDA, CDR2 SQIVND (reference sequence). The CDR3 spells CASSTSRSKETQYF. The CDR3 region has the DNA TGTGCCAGTAGTACATCCAGGTCCAAAGAGACCCAGTACTTC.

V is TRBV4-2 and J is TRBJ2-1; TRBD2 aligns across 8 bases. The trim removed 0 bases at V and 6 bases at J, leaving 7 bases unmatched. Germline values: CDR1 LGHNA, CDR2 YNFKEQ. The CDR3 spans 16 residues. The CDR3 region is CASSQERSLAANEQFF. The CDR3 coding sequence is TGTGCCAGCAGCCAAGAGAGGTCACTAGCGGCCAATGAGCAGTTCTTC.

This chain links TRBV27 with TRBJ2-7; D perhaps matches TRBD1 (6 bases). Germline V gene lookup returns CDR1 MNHEY and CDR2 SMNVEV (reference sequence). This CDR3 comprises 12 residues. Trimming cost V 2 bases and J 6 bases, with 8 bases left between them. CDR3 DNA: TGTGCCAGCAGTTTACAGGGGAGCGAGCAGTACTTC. Protein: CASSLQGSEQYF.

This clone was counted between two and nine times. The gene calls are TRBV27 and TRBJ1-2, with 9 bases that match TRBD1. Germline trimming cut 4 bases from V and 8 bases from J; bases unmatched to any gene: 8. Germline CDR1 is MNHEY and CDR2 is SMNVEV (reference sequence). The CDR3 loop spans 14 amino acids. The CDR3 region is CASSSIQGARGYTF. The CDR3 bases are TGTGCCAGCAGTTCGATACAGGGGGCTCGGGGCTACACCTTC.